These 32 T cell receptor beta chains originate from one sample sequenced in a study of T cell responses to AZD1222 COVID-19 vaccine. This table comes from immunoSEQ multiplex PCR, and its TCRdb copy is limited to in-frame clones, with some not included. In the table there are 150,000 to 200,000 clones, just under 95% of which are singletons. The source material was peripheral blood, sampled on day 0 of AZD1222 vaccination. The receptors were gathered from an adult in good health.

The V gene is TRBV9, the J gene TRBJ1-5; TRBD1 might be the D (6 bases). The CDR3 is made up of 17 amino acids. V was pared by 5 bases and J by 3 bases, with 21 bases between. Germline values: CDR1 SGDLS, CDR2 YYNGEE. The CDR3 DNA follows: TGTGCCAGCAGTCTGAGCCCAGGGGCGCGGATCAATCAGCCCCAGCATTTT. Translation gives CASSLSPGARINQPQHF.

This sequence joins TRBV19 and TRBJ2-5, with D hard to call. The germline V gene has CDR1 LNHDA and CDR2 SQIVND (reference sequence). Trimming took off 5 bases at V and 4 bases at J, with 14 bases between the two ends. The CDR3 runs 14 residues. CDR3 residues: CASSSHILGETQYF. The CDR3 coding sequence is TGTGCCAGTAGTTCCCACATCTTGGGAGAGACCCAGTACTTC.

The chain links TRBV4-2 to TRBJ2-5; 10 nucleotides agree with TRBD2. The V gene end was trimmed by 1 base and the J gene end by 5 bases; junction bases not matched to a gene: 4. The CDR3 is made up of 15 amino acids. Per the germline V gene, CDR1 is LGHNA and CDR2 is YNFKEQ. In DNA, the CDR3 is TGTGCCAGCAGCCAAGTAGCGGGGGGTGAGGAGACCCAGTACTTC. Its translation is CASSQVAGGEETQYF.

The rearrangement uses TRBV6-1 and TRBJ1-2; D is undetermined. The CDR3 is 13 amino acids. V lost 2 bases to trimming and J lost 8 bases, with 12 bases between them. CDR1 and CDR2 (germline): MNHNS, SASEGT. CDR3 loop: CASSESPGHGYTF. The CDR3 DNA reads as TGTGCCAGCAGTGAATCGCCAGGTCACGGCTACACCTTC.

The chain joins TRBV10-1 to TRBJ2-1, with 8 bases that match TRBD2. V gave up 2 bases and J gave up 7 bases; unmatched junction bases: 7. This CDR3 has 15 amino acids. The V gene's germline CDR1 is WNHNN and CDR2 SYGVQD (reference sequence). Here the CDR3 DNA reads TGCGCCAGCAGTGAGCGATCAAGACTAGCGAATGAGCAGTTCTTC. Amino acid sequence: CASSERSRLANEQFF.

The chain couples TRBV6-2 or TRBV6-3 to TRBJ1-2, with D possibly matching TRBD1 (5 bases). The CDR3 covers 17 residues. Trimming took 4 bases from V and 4 from J, leaving 22 bases between them. The germline gives CDR1 MNHEY, CDR2 SVGEGT. The CDR3 DNA is TGTGCCAGCAGTTTATCCGGGGCCCTCATGGGTCTCTATGGCTACACCTTC. Translated: CASSLSGALMGLYGYTF.

The chain is built from TRBV18 and TRBJ1-6, with D hard to call. The CDR3 contains 16 residues. Germline V gives CDR1 KGHSH, CDR2 LQKENI. Trimming removed 3 bases from V and 0 bases from J, with 9 bases in between. Here the CDR3 DNA reads TGTGCCAGCTCACCGACCCCGAGCTCCTATAATTCACCCCTCCACTTT. Protein: CASSPTPSSYNSPLHF.

The chain links TRBV28 to TRBJ1-3, with 7 bases matching TRBD1. V lost 7 bases to trimming and J lost 0 bases; unmatched junction nucleotides: 12. Germline CDR1 is MDHEN and CDR2 is SYDVKM. CDR3 length: 17 amino acids. The CDR3 coding sequence is TGTGCCAGCATCCCAAGTGGGACAGCCTACTCTGGAAACACCATATATTTT. This gives the protein CASIPSGTAYSGNTIYF.

The chain is built from TRBV4-1 and TRBJ1-1, with D possibly matching TRBD1 (6 bases). Trimming pared 2 bases from V and 1 base from J, leaving 14 bases between. Germline CDR1 and CDR2: MGHRA and YSYEKL. This CDR3 has 16 residues. The CDR3 loop is CASSQSRGAGNTEAFF. The DNA of the CDR3 is TGCGCCAGCAGCCAATCCCGGGGGGCGGGGAACACTGAAGCTTTCTTT.

This clone came up a few times. This chain connects TRBV5-4 to TRBJ1-2; D is possibly TRBD1 (5 bases). CDR3 length: 14 residues. The ends were cut back, 2 bases at V and 4 bases at J, with 12 bases in the middle. Germline CDR1 is SGHNT and CDR2 is YYREEE (reference sequence). DNA for the CDR3: TGTGCCAGCAGCTTCTTGGGGGGTTCCTATGGCTACACCTTC. This sequence encodes CASSFLGGSYGYTF.

This chain connects TRBV7-2 to TRBJ2-6; D remains unclear. The germline V gene has CDR1 SGHTA and CDR2 FQGNSA. V was trimmed by 6 bases and J by 3 bases, leaving 12 bases between them. The CDR3 runs 15 residues. CDR3: CASRYPVSGANVLTF. In DNA form, the CDR3 reads TGTGCCAGCAGGTACCCGGTGAGTGGGGCCAACGTCCTGACTTTC.

This chain joins TRBV2 and TRBJ2-1; the D is unclear. The V end was cut by 7 bases, the J end by 10 bases, with 14 bases between. CDR3 length: 12 residues. CDR1 and CDR2 (germline): SNHLY, FYNNEI. The CDR3 spells CASIGRPTEQFF. CDR3 coding DNA: TGTGCCAGCATTGGACGGCCCACGGAGCAGTTCTTC.

V gene TRBV5-1 combines with J gene TRBJ2-3, with 8 bases identical to TRBD1. CDR3 length equals 15 residues. Per germline, CDR1 SGHRS and CDR2 YFSETQ. V trimming: 0 bases; J trimming: 6 bases; junction bases outside the gene matches: 6. The CDR3 DNA sequence: TGCGCCAGCAGCTTGGATGGACAGGGCTTGGATACGCAGTATTTT. It specifies CASSLDGQGLDTQYF. Supplemented by reference TRBV5-1 and TRBJ2-3, the full variable domain reads KAGVTQTPRYLIKTRGQQVTLSCSPISGHRSVSWYQQTPGQGLQFLFEYFSETQRNKGNFPGRFSGRQFSNSRSEMNVSTLELGDSALYLCASSLDGQGLDTQYFGPGTRLTVL.

V usage is TRBV19 and J usage is TRBJ1-6, with D possibly TRBD1 on 5 matching bases. The germline V and J ends were trimmed by 6 bases and 8 bases, with 11 bases remaining between them. The length of the CDR3 is 13 residues. The germline V gene encodes CDR1 LNHDA and CDR2 SQIVND (reference sequence). The CDR3 nucleotides read TGTGCCAGTAGACGGGGGTCGGATTCACCCCTCCACTTT. Protein sequence: CASRRGSDSPLHF.

The V call is TRBV10-3, the J call TRBJ1-5; 7 bases match TRBD1. Germline CDR1 reads ENHRY; CDR2 reads SYGVKD. The CDR3 length is 15 residues. Germline trimming cut 5 bases from V and 7 bases from J; bases unmatched to any gene: 11. CDR3 sequence: CAISNRQGFSQPQHF. The CDR3, as DNA: TGTGCCATCAGTAATAGACAGGGCTTTTCGCAGCCCCAGCATTTT.

This chain links TRBV4-1 with TRBJ2-1; 8 positions agree with TRBD2. CDR1 and CDR2 (germline): MGHRA, YSYEKL. Trimming at V came to 0 bases and at J to 9 bases, leaving 13 bases not matched to a gene. The CDR3 is 17 amino acids. The CDR3 DNA reads as TGCGCCAGCAGCCAAGAGGCCCCCGCGGGGGGCACAGGTGAGCAGTTCTTC. Translated: CASSQEAPAGGTGEQFF.

For the CDR3, the DNA is TGTGCCAGCAGCCCAGGACAGCCCCTCACAGATACGCAGTATTTT. It translates to CASSPGQPLTDTQYF. The V and J genes are TRBV7-8 and TRBJ2-3; D might be TRBD1 (6 bases). The length of the CDR3 is 15 residues. V was clipped by 5 bases and J by 2 bases, with 14 bases between them. CDR1 and CDR2 (germline): SGHVS, FQNEAQ.

A few counts support this clone. CDR3 region: CASIATGSFYEQYF. CDR3 nucleotide sequence: TGTGCCAGCATTGCGACAGGGTCATTCTACGAGCAGTACTTC. V gene TRBV6-6 combines with J gene TRBJ2-7, with TRBD1 matching over 7 bases. Looked up from germline, CDR1 is MNHNY and CDR2 is SVGAGI (reference sequence). After removal of 7 bases from V and 3 bases from J, the junction contained 9 bases not matched to a gene. CDR3 length equals 14 residues.

This clone was seen only a few times. The chain employs TRBV9 and TRBJ1-2, with 12 bases fitting TRBD1. The germline V gene encodes CDR1 SGDLS and CDR2 YYNGEE. The CDR3 consists of 19 residues. J gave up 2 bases and V 3 bases, and 14 bases lay outside the gene matches. The CDR3 DNA reads TGTGCCAGCAGCGCGCGGGGGACAGGGGGCGCGTTTCGAAACTATGGCTACACCTTC. It encodes CASSARGTGGAFRNYGYTF.

The CDR3 here is CASSLVAGGQGARETQYF. The CDR3 nucleotides read TGTGCCAGCAGCTTAGTAGCTGGGGGACAGGGGGCGCGGGAGACCCAGTACTTC. The chain links TRBV7-9 to TRBJ2-5; 12 bases are a match to TRBD1. Unmatched junction bases numbered 11, after V lost 1 base and J lost 5 bases. Looked up from germline, CDR1 is SEHNR and CDR2 is FQNEAQ (reference sequence). The CDR3 is 18 residues long.

The genes are TRBV12-3 or TRBV12-4 and TRBJ1-5; D not certain. Between the trimmed V and J ends, which lost 2 bases and 10 bases, there was a span of 9 bases. The CDR3 totals 12 residues. The CDR3 DNA is TGTGCCAGCAGTTTATATCAATCTCCCCAGCATTTT. This sequence encodes CASSLYQSPQHF.

The V and J genes are TRBV5-1 and TRBJ2-7; 8 bases line up with TRBD2. V was pared by 3 bases and J by 6 bases, with 5 bases of the junction left unmatched. Germline V gene lookup returns CDR1 SGHRS and CDR2 YFSETQ. The CDR3 length is 13 residues. The CDR3 sequence: CASSSLLAAEQYF. CDR3 bases: TGCGCCAGCAGCTCTTTACTAGCGGCCGAGCAGTACTTC.

This clone was seen once. This rearrangement joins TRBV7-2 to TRBJ1-6; D gene uncertain. The germline V gene encodes CDR1 SGHTA and CDR2 FQGNSA. V was trimmed by 3 bases and J by 0 bases, leaving 9 bases between them. CDR3 length: 16 residues. CDR3 DNA sequence: TGTGCCAGCAGCTTGGGCCTAAGCTCCTATAATTCACCCCTCCACTTT. Its translation: CASSLGLSSYNSPLHF.

The chain carries TRBV23-1 and TRBJ1-5, with TRBD1 matching 7 bases. TRBV23-1 is assigned to the ORF class and has an uncertain function. V shed 3 bases, J shed 2 bases, and the junction held 7 bases outside the gene matches. The length of the CDR3 is 16 residues. CDR3 sequence reads: CASSHLGGAGNQPQHF. The CDR3 DNA reads TGCGCCAGCAGTCACTTAGGGGGCGCGGGCAATCAGCCCCAGCATTTT.

Only one count was recorded for this clone. V gene TRBV19 combines with J gene TRBJ2-1; 7 nucleotides align to TRBD1. V lost 5 bases to trimming and J lost 7 bases; unmatched junction nucleotides: 20. Germline assignment: CDR1 LNHDA and CDR2 SQIVND (reference sequence). This CDR3 comprises 18 residues. The CDR3, as DNA: TGTGCCAGTAGTTTCATAGTCTTTGTGACAGGGTCAGATAATGAGCAGTTCTTC. Its protein is CASSFIVFVTGSDNEQFF.

This clone came up once. The chain is built from TRBV5-1 and TRBJ2-1; D ambiguous. Germline CDR1 SGHRS, CDR2 YFSETQ. Trimming removed 0 bases from V and 9 bases from J, with 13 bases in between. The CDR3 loop spans 14 amino acids. This chain's CDR3 is CASSLDLQPAEQFF. CDR3 in DNA: TGCGCCAGCAGCTTGGATTTGCAACCCGCTGAGCAGTTCTTC.

This sequence joins TRBV18 and TRBJ1-2; D is perhaps TRBD1 (5 bases). In germline, CDR1 is KGHSH, CDR2 LQKENI. This CDR3 contains 13 residues. Trimming removed 8 bases at V and 1 base at J, with 11 bases between. The CDR3 sequence: CASARDGNYGYTF. CDR3 nucleotide sequence: TGTGCCAGCGCCCGGGACGGTAACTATGGCTACACCTTC.

The chain is built from TRBV3-1 (or the pseudogene TRBV3-2) and TRBJ1-2; D remains ambiguous. This CDR3 spans 13 amino acids. CDR1 LGHDT and CDR2 YNNKEL come from the germline V gene (reference sequence). Between the trimmed V and J ends, which lost 1 base and 5 bases, there was a span of 8 bases. This CDR3 is CASSQGSTYGYTF. DNA for the CDR3: TGTGCCAGCAGCCAAGGAAGTACTTATGGCTACACCTTC.

The rearrangement links TRBV30 to TRBJ2-2; D gene unclear. This CDR3 is built from 14 residues. Looked up from germline, CDR1 is GTSNPN and CDR2 is SVGIG (reference sequence). Trimming left V 8 bases short and J 3 bases short, with 16 bases between. The CDR3 bases are TGTGCCGGGCGGACGGTGACGGACACCGGGGAGCTGTTTTTT. Translation: CAGRTVTDTGELFF.

The chain joins TRBV13 to TRBJ1-2; 7 bases are a match to TRBD1. This CDR3 has 13 residues. Germline trimming cut 10 bases from V and 7 bases from J; bases unmatched to any gene: 12. From germline, CDR1 is PRHDT and CDR2 FYEKMQ (reference sequence). CDR3 bases: TGTGCCACCTCGGAGGGGGCGGGTGTTGGCTACACCTTC. Protein sequence: CATSEGAGVGYTF. The complete variable domain, with remaining parts taken from reference TRBV13 and TRBJ1-2, reads AAGVIQSPRHLIKEKRETATLKCYPIPRHDTVYWYQQGPGQDPQFLISFYEKMQSDKGSIPDRFSAQQFSDYHSELNMSSLELGDSALYFCATSEGAGVGYTFGSGTRLTVV.

The chain is built from TRBV19 and TRBJ2-3, with D perhaps matching TRBD1 or TRBD2 (5 bases each). Trimming took 7 bases from V and 7 from J, leaving 9 bases between them. The CDR3 runs 11 residues. Per germline, CDR1 LNHDA and CDR2 SQIVND (reference sequence). CDR3 nucleotides: TGTGCCAGTACCGGGACCTATACGCAGTATTTT. Its translation is CASTGTYTQYF.

The chain has TRBV7-9 and TRBJ1-4; TRBD1 agrees at 8 bases. The CDR3 totals 14 residues. Germline V lookup: CDR1 SEHNR, CDR2 FQNEAQ (reference sequence). The V and J ends lost 4 bases and 8 bases, in that order; junction bases with no gene match: 6. The DNA for the CDR3 is TGTGCCAGCAGCTCCCTGGACAGGGAAGAAAAACTGTTTTTT. Its protein product is CASSSLDREEKLFF.